Following are 8 T cell receptor beta chains from one sample sequenced in a study of blood T cell repertoires in COVID-19 (dated by TCRdb to 2018 to 2021). The method behind the library was the immunoSEQ multiplex PCR assay. Imported from immuneACCESS, the table was reduced by TCRdb to in-frame sequences with V and J called. These copies leave out some clones; in studies compared against another copy, an unresolved V gene accounts for under half, and the cause of the remainder is not known. The sample table contains some 89,000 clones; only one count was recorded for around 90% of them. Approximately 2.2% of the sample comes from the top ten. Input material: peripheral blood. The source of these receptors is a man aged 45 to 65 with acute or convalescent COVID-19.

A word on this clone: An end of the junction differs from the germline gene, which may be a read error. The rearrangement uses TRBV5-5 and TRBJ1-2, with D unresolved. This CDR3 is built from 11 residues. CDR1 is SGHKS and CDR2 is YYEKEE in the germline V gene (reference sequence). In DNA, the CDR3 is TGTGCCAGCAGCTTGGACTACGGCTACACCTTC. Amino acids: CASSLDYGYTF.

The rearrangement links TRBV28 to TRBJ2-3; 10 bases map to TRBD1. Germline CDR1 is MDHEN and CDR2 is SYDVKM. Trimming took 5 bases from V and 8 from J; bases not matched to a gene: 13. This CDR3 is built from 16 residues. CDR3 in amino acids: CASSPPRGTGASTQYF. DNA for the CDR3: TGTGCCAGCAGTCCTCCTCGGGGGACAGGGGCGAGTACGCAGTATTTT.

The gene calls are TRBV28 and TRBJ2-5, with D tentatively TRBD2 (5 bases). Germline assignment: CDR1 MDHEN and CDR2 SYDVKM. The CDR3 has 14 amino acids. Deletions cut 7 bases from V and 2 bases from J, with 14 bases between. DNA for the CDR3: TGTGCCAGCACCTGGGCTAGCAGACAAGAGACCCAGTACTTC. It encodes CASTWASRQETQYF.

A few counts support this clone. The V and J genes are TRBV24-1 and TRBJ2-1; the match to TRBD2 covers 14 bases. V was clipped by 3 bases and J by 7 bases; unmatched bases: 4. CDR3 size: 16 residues. Per germline, CDR1 KGHDR and CDR2 SFDVKD. The CDR3 region has the DNA TGTGCCACCAGTGATGGGGGGACTAGCGGGAGAAATGAGCAGTTCTTC. Translation: CATSDGGTSGRNEQFF.

This chain joins TRBV9 and TRBJ2-1; 7 bases align to TRBD2. This CDR3 comprises 17 residues. Germline V CDR1 and CDR2: SGDLS, YYNGEE. V trimming: 0 bases; J trimming: 7 bases; junction bases outside the gene matches: 13. The CDR3 reads CASSVGNAGVSFNEQFF. The CDR3 coding sequence is TGTGCCAGCAGCGTAGGAAATGCGGGAGTGAGCTTTAATGAGCAGTTCTTC.

This clone was counted a single time. The genes are TRBV7-9 and TRBJ1-6; weak D call: TRBD1 (5 bases). The germline V and J ends were trimmed by 0 bases and 8 bases, with 11 bases remaining between them. Germline CDR1 is SEHNR and CDR2 is FQNEAQ (reference sequence). The CDR3 consists of 15 residues. The CDR3 is CASSLAQGGYSPLHF. The CDR3 region has the DNA TGTGCCAGCAGCTTAGCGCAGGGTGGCTATTCACCCCTCCACTTT.

The gene calls are TRBV7-9 and TRBJ1-2; D gene uncertain. The length of the CDR3 is 12 residues. Germline V lookup: CDR1 SEHNR, CDR2 FQNEAQ (reference sequence). Trimming cost V 5 bases and J 6 bases, with 10 bases left between them. The CDR3 here is CASSPEAHGYTF. The DNA of the CDR3 is TGTGCCAGCAGCCCCGAGGCACATGGCTACACCTTC.

The J gene is TRBJ1-4, the V gene TRBV4-2; 9 nucleotides match TRBD1. Germline CDR1 and CDR2: LGHNA and YNFKEQ. The CDR3 has 17 amino acids. With V trimmed by 2 bases and J by 7 bases, 11 bases remained unmatched. In DNA form, the CDR3 reads TGTGCCAGCAGCCAAACGACAGGGGGACAGGGAGGTGAAAAACTGTTTTTT. This gives the protein CASSQTTGGQGGEKLFF.